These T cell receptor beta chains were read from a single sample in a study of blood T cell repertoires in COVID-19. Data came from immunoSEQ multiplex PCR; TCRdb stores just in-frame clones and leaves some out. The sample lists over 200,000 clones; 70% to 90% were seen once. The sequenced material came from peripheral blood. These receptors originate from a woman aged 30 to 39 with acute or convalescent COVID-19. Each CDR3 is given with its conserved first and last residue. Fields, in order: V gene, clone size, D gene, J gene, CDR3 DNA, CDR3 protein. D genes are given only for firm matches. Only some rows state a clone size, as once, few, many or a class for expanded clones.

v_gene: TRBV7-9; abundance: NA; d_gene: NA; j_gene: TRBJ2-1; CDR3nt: TGTGCCAGCAGCTCCCAGTTGAACAGGGCCTACAATGAGCAGTTCTTC; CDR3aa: CASSSQLNRAYNEQFF
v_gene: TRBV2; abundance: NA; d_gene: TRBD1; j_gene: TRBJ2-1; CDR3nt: TGTGCCAGCAGGGACAGGACCTACAATGAGCAGTTCTTC; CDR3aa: CASRDRTYNEQFF
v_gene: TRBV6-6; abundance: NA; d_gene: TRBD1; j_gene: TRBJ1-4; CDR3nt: TGTGCCAGCAGTCTGACAGGGCGTGAAAAACTGTTTTTT; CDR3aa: CASSLTGREKLFF
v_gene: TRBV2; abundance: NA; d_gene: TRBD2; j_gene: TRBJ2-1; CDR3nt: TGTGCCAGCAGACCTCCGGGACTAGCGGGAGCTGGCAATGAGCAGTTCTTC; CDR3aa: CASRPPGLAGAGNEQFF
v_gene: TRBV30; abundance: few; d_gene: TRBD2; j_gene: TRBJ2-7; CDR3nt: TGTGCCTGGAGTGCCCAAGGGACTAGTCTAACCTACGAGCAGTACTTC; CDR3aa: CAWSAQGTSLTYEQYF
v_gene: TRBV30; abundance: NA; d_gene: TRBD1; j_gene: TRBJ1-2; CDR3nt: TGTGCCTGGAGACCCGGGACAGAACATGGCTACACCTTC; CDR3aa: CAWRPGTEHGYTF
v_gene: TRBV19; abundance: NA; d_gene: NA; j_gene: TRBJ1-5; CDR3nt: TGTGCCAGTACCAATCGACAGGAGGTAACAAGTAATCAGCCCCAGCATTTT; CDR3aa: CASTNRQEVTSNQPQHF
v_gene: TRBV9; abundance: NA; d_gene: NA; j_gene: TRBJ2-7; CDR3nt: TGTGCCAGCAGCGTAGAAGGTTCAGGGTACGAGCAGTACTTC; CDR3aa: CASSVEGSGYEQYF
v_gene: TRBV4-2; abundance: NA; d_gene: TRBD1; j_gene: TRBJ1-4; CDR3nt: TGTGCCAGCAGCCAAGAGGGCTCCGGGACAGGGAATGAAAAACTGTTTTTT; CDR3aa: CASSQEGSGTGNEKLFF
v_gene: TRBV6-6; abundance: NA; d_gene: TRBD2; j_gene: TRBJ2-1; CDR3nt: TGTGCCAGCAGAATTCGGACTAGCGGGAGTCTCGATGAGCAGTTCTTC; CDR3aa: CASRIRTSGSLDEQFF
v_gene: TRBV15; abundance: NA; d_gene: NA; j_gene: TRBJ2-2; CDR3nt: TGTGCCACCAGCAGAGAGCAACTGCTCACCGGGGAGCTGTTTTTT; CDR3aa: CATSREQLLTGELFF
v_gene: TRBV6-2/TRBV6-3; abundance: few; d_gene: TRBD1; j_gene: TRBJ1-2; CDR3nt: TGTGCCAGCAGTTACTCTCGGACAGGGGCTAACTATGGCTACACCTTC; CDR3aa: CASSYSRTGANYGYTF
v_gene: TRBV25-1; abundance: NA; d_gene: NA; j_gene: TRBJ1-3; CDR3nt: TGTGCCAGCAGTACCCAGGGCCGCTCTGGAAACACCATATATTTT; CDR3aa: CASSTQGRSGNTIYF
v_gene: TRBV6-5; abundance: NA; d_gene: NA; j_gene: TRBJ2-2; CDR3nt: TGTGCCAGCAGTTACCAGACAGTTCCAACCGGGGAGCTGTTTTTT; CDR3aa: CASSYQTVPTGELFF
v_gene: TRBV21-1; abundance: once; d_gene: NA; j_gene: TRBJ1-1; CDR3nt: TGTGCCAGCAGCATCAGGGACACGACTGAAGCTTTCTTT; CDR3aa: CASSIRDTTEAFF
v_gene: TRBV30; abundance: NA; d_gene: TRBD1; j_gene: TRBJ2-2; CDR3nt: TGTGCCTGGAGGACAGGGGCGCGGACCGGGGAGCTGTTTTTT; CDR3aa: CAWRTGARTGELFF
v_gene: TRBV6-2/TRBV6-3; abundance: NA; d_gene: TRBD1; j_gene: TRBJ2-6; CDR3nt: TGTGCCAGCAGTTACTCGGGACAGGGGGCGCGGGGGGCCAACGTCCTGACTTTC; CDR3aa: CASSYSGQGARGANVLTF
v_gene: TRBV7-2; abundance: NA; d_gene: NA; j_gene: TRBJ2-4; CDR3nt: TGTGCCAGCAGCTTAGAACAGCGGTTAGCCAAAAACATTCAGTACTTC; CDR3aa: CASSLEQRLAKNIQYF
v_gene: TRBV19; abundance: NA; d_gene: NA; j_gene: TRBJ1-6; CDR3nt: TGTGCCAGTAGTATGGGGGCAGGTGGCTATAATTCACCCCTCCACTTT; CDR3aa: CASSMGAGGYNSPLHF
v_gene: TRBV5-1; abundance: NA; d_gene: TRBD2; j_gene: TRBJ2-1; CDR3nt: TGCGCCAGCAGCTTTAAACCTGGTACTAGCGGGAGGGCCTATGAGCAGTTCTTC; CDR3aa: CASSFKPGTSGRAYEQFF
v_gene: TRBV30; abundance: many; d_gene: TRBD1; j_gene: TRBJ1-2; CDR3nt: TGTGCCTGGAGTGTAGGCCTCCAGGGGGTGAGTGGCTACACCTTC; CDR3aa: CAWSVGLQGVSGYTF
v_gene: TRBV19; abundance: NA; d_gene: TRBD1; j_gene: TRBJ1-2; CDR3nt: TGTGCCAGTATAAGCCGAAGGCAGGGGGAGAGTAACTATGGCTACACCTTC; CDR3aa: CASISRRQGESNYGYTF
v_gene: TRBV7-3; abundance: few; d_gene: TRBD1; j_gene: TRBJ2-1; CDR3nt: TGTGCCAGCAGTCGACTTGGGGACAGGGGGTTAAGTAATGAGCAGTTCTTC; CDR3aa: CASSRLGDRGLSNEQFF
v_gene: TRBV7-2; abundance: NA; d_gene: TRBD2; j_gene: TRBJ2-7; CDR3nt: TGTGCCAGCAGCTTAGCGGTGCATGCTAGCGGGGGCTCCTACGAGCAGTACTTC; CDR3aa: CASSLAVHASGGSYEQYF
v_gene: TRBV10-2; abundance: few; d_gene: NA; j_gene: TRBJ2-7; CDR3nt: TGCGCCAGCACTATGCAGGGGCCTAGCTCCTACGAGCAGTACTTC; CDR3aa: CASTMQGPSSYEQYF
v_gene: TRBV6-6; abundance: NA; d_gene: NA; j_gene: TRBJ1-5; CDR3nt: TGTGCCGGACGGGGACACAATAGCAATCAGCCCCAGCATTTT; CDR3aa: CAGRGHNSNQPQHF
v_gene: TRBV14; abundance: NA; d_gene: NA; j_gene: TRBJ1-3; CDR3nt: TGTGCCAGCAGCCGGGACTCCCCACGGGGCTCTGGAAACACCATATATTTT; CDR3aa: CASSRDSPRGSGNTIYF
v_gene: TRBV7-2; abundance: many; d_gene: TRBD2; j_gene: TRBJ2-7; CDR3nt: TGTGCCAGCAGCCTATTGCCTAGCGGGCTGACCTACGAGCAGTACTTC; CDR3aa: CASSLLPSGLTYEQYF
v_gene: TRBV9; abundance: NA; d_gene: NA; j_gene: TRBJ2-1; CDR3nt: TGTGCCAGCAGCGGGGCCACCGGGGGAACCTACAATGAGCAGTTCTTC; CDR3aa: CASSGATGGTYNEQFF
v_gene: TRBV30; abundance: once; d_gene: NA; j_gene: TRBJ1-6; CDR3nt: TGTGCCTGGAGTGGTACCGGGGTAAGAAATTCACCCCTCCACTTT; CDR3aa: CAWSGTGVRNSPLHF
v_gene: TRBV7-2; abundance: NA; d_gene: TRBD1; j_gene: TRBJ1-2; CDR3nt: TGTGCCAGCAGCTTCCGGGACAGGACGCGGGGTGACTATGGCTACACCTTC; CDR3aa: CASSFRDRTRGDYGYTF
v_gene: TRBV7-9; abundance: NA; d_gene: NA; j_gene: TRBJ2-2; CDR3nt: TGTGCCAGCAGCTCACAAGTAAACACCGGGGAGCTGTTTTTT; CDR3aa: CASSSQVNTGELFF
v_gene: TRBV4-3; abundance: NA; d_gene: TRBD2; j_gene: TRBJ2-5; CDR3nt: TGCGCCAGCAGCCAAGGTAGCGGGAGGCTGGAGACCCAGTACTTC; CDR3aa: CASSQGSGRLETQYF
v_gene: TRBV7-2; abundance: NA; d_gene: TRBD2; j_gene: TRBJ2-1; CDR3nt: TGTGCCAGCAGCTTAGACAGCGGGAGGGGGGGCTACAATGAGCAGTTCTTC; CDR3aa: CASSLDSGRGGYNEQFF
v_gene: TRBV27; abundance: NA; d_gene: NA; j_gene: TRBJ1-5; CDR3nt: TGTGCCAGCAGTGACGACATGGGCAGCAATCAGCCCCAGCATTTT; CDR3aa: CASSDDMGSNQPQHF
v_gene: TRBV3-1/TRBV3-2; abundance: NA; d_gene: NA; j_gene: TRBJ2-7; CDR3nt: TGTGCCAGCAGCCAAGGGGCAGGGGGGTACTACGAGCAGTACTTC; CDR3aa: CASSQGAGGYYEQYF
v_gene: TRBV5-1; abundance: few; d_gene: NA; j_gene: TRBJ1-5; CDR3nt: TGCGCCAGCAGCTTGGCCACAGGGATCAATCAGCCCCAGCATTTT; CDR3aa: CASSLATGINQPQHF
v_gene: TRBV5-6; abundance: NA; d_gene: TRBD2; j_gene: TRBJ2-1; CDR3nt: TGTGCCAGCAGCTTGTGGATAGCGGGAGTTTCCTACAATGAGCAGTTCTTC; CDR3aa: CASSLWIAGVSYNEQFF
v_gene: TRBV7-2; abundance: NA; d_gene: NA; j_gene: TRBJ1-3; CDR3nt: TGTGCCAGCAGCTTAGACCGTAGCTCTGGAAACACCATATATTTT; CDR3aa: CASSLDRSSGNTIYF
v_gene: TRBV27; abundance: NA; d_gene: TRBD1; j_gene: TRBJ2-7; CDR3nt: TGTGCCAGCAGTTTGTCCCCCCCCCGGGACAGGGGCTCCTACGAGCAGTACTTC; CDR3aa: CASSLSPPRDRGSYEQYF
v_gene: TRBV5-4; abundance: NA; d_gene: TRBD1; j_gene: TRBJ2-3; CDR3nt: TGTGCCAGCAGCCGCCGGGACAGGGGTGCAGATACGCAGTATTTT; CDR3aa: CASSRRDRGADTQYF
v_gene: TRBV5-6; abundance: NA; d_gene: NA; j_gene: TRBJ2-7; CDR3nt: TGTGCCAGCGGTCCTGTAGGAGTACACTACGAGCAGTACTTC; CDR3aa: CASGPVGVHYEQYF
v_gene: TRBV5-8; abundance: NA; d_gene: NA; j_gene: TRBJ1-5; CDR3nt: TGTGCCAGCAGCTTAACGGGATCGCAGCCCCAGCATTTT; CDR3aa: CASSLTGSQPQHF
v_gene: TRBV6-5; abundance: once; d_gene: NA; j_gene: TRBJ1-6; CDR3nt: TGTGCCAGCAGTCGACAGAGTCGTTCACCCCTCCACTTT; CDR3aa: CASSRQSRSPLHF
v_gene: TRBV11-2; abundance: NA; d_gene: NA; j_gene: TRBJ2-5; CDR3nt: TGTGCCAGCAGCTCCATGGCGGGGCAAGAGACCCAGTACTTC; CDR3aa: CASSSMAGQETQYF
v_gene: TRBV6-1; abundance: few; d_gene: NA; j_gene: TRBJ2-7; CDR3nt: TGTGCCAGCAGTGAGGCCGGGGAGCAGTACTTC; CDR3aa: CASSEAGEQYF
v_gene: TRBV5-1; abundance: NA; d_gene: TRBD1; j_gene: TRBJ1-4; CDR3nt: TGCGCCAGCAGCTTATTACGTCCCGGGACAGGGGGTGGATTTCGGACTAATGAAAAACTGTTTTTT; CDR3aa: CASSLLRPGTGGGFRTNEKLFF
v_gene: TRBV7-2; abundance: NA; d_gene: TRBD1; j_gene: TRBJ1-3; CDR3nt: TGTGCCAGCAGCCTACAATTGACAGGGGGCGGAAACACCATATATTTT; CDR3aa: CASSLQLTGGGNTIYF
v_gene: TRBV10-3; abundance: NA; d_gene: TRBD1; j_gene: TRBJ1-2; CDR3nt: TGTGCCATCAGTGAGTATGGGACAGACCCGATTTATGGCTACACCTTC; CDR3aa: CAISEYGTDPIYGYTF
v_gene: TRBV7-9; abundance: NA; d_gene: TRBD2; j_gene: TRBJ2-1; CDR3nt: TGTGCCAGCAGCATGGGACTAGCGGGAGGTGAGCAGTTCTTC; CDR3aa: CASSMGLAGGEQFF
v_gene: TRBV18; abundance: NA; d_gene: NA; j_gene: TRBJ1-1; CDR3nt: TGTGCCAGCTCACCTAAGGGGTTTGAAGCTTTCTTT; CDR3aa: CASSPKGFEAFF